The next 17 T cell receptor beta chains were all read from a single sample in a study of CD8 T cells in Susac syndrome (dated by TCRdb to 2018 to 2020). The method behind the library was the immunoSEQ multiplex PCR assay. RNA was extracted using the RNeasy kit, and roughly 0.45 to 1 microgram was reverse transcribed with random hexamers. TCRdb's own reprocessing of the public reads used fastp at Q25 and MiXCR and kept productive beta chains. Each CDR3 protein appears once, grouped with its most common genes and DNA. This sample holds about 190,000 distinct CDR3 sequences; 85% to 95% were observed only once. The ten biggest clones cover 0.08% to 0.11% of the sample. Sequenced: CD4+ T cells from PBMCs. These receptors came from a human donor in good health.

The DNA for the CDR3 is TGCAGTGCTAGACTCTACTGGGAGAATCGCGCTCCTAGCTCCTATAATTCACCCCTCCACTTT. It specifies CSARLYWENRAPSSYNSPLHF. This chain links TRBV20-1 with TRBJ1-6; D gene ambiguous. Trimming took off 2 bases at V and 0 bases at J, with 26 bases between the two ends. This CDR3 has 21 residues. Per germline, CDR1 DFQATT and CDR2 SNEGSKA (reference sequence).

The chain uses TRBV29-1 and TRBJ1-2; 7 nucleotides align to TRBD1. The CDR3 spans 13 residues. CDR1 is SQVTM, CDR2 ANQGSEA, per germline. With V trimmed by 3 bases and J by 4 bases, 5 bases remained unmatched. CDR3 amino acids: CSVEGDSAYGYTF. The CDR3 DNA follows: TGCAGCGTTGAGGGGGACAGCGCCTATGGCTACACCTTC.

In DNA, the CDR3 is TGTGCCAGCAGGGGACAGAACTATGGCTACACCTTC. It encodes CASRGQNYGYTF. V gene TRBV27 combines with J gene TRBJ1-2, with 7 bases fitting TRBD1. In germline, CDR1 is MNHEY, CDR2 SMNVEV (reference sequence). J gave up 2 bases and V 6 bases, and 0 bases lay outside the gene matches. CDR3 length: 12 amino acids.

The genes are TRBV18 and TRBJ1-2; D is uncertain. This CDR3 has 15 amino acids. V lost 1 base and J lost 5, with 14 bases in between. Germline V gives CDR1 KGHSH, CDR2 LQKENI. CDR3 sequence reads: CASSPLAAYRYGYTF. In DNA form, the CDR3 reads TGTGCCAGCTCACCACTGGCAGCCTACCGATATGGCTACACCTTC. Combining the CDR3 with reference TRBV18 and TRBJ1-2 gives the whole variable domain NAGVMQNPRHLVRRRGQEARLRCSPMKGHSHVYWYRQLPEEGLKFMVYLQKENIIDESGMPKERFSAEFPKEGPSILRIQQVVRGDSAAYFCASSPLAAYRYGYTFGSGTRLTVV.

The DNA of the CDR3 is TGTGCCAGCAGTTCCGATGGGGCACGTGGCTACACCTTC. Translated, it gives CASSSDGARGYTF. The gene calls are TRBV12-3 or TRBV12-4 and TRBJ1-2; tentative D call: TRBD1 (5 bases). This CDR3 spans 13 amino acids. Trimming took 4 bases from V and 7 from J, leaving 13 bases between them.

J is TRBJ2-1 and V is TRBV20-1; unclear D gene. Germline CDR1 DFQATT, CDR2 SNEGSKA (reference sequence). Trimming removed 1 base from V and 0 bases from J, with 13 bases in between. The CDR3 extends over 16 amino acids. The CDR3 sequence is CSARVSLPSSYNEQFF. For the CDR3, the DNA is TGCAGTGCTAGAGTCTCCCTCCCGAGCTCCTACAATGAGCAGTTCTTC.

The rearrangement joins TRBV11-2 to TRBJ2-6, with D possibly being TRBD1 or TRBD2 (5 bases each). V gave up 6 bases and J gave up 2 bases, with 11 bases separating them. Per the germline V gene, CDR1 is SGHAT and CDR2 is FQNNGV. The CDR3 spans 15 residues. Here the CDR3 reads CASRRWGTGANVLTF. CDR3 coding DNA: TGTGCCAGCAGGCGGTGGGGGACTGGGGCCAACGTCCTGACTTTC.

The CDR3 is CASSEDEGTGQYV. CDR3 bases: TGTGCCAGCAGTGAAGACGAAGGGACCGGGCAGTACGTC. This chain connects TRBV2 to TRBJ2-7; either TRBD1 or TRBD2 may supply D (5 bases each). In germline, CDR1 is SNHLY, CDR2 FYNNEI. Deletions cut 1 base from V and 9 bases from J, with 13 bases between. CDR3 length: 13 amino acids.

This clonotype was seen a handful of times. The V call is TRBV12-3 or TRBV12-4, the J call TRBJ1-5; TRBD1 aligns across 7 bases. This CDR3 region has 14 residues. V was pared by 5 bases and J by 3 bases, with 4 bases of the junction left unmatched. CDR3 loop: CASSLTGDNQPQHF. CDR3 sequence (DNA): TGTGCCAGCAGTCTAACAGGGGACAATCAGCCCCAGCATTTT.

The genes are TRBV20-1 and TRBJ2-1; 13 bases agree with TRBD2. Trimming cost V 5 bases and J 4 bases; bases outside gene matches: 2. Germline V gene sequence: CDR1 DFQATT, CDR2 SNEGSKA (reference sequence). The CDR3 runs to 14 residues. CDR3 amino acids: CSAGLAGVYNEQFF. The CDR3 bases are TGCAGTGCTGGACTAGCGGGAGTGTACAATGAGCAGTTCTTC.

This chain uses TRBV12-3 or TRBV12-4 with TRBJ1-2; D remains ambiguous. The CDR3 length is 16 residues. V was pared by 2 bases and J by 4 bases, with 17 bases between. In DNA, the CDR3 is TGTGCCAGCAGTTTATCGTCCGTTGTCACCCTCTATGGCTACACCTTC. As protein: CASSLSSVVTLYGYTF.

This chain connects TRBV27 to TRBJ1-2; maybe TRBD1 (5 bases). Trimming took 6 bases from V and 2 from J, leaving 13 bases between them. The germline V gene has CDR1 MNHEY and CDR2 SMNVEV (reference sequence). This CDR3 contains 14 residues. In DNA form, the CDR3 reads TGTGCCAGCAGCGGGAGGGGCCGGAACTATGGCTACACCTTC. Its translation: CASSGRGRNYGYTF.

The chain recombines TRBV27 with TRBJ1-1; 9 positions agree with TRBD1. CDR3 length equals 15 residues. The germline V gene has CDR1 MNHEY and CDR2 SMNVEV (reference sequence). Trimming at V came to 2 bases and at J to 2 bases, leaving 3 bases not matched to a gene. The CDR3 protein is CASSLGDRANTEAFF. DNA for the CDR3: TGTGCCAGCAGTTTAGGGGACAGGGCTAACACTGAAGCTTTCTTT.

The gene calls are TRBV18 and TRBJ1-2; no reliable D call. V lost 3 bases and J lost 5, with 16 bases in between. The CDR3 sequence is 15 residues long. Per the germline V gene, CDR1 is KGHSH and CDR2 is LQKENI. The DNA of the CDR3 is TGTGCCAGCTCACCCTCGGAGGTCCCATCATATGGCTACACCTTC. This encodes CASSPSEVPSYGYTF.

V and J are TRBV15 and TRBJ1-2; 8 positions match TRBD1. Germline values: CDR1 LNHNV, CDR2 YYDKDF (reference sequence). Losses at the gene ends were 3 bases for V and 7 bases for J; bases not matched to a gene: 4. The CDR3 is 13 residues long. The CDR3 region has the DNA TGTGCCACCAGCAGGGACAGGGTCGGTGGCTACACCTTC. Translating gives CATSRDRVGGYTF.

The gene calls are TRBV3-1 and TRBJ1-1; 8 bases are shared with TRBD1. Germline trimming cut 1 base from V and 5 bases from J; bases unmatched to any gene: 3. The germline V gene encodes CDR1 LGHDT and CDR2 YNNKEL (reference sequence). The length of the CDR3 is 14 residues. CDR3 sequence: CASSQVTGETEAFF. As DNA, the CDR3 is TGTGCCAGCAGCCAAGTGACAGGGGAAACTGAAGCTTTCTTT. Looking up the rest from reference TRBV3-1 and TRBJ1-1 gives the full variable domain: DTAVSQTPKYLVTQMGNDKSIKCEQNLGHDTMYWYKQDSKKFLKIMFSYNNKELIINETVPNRFSPKSPDKAHLNLHINSLELGDSAVYFCASSQVTGETEAFFGQGTRLTVV.

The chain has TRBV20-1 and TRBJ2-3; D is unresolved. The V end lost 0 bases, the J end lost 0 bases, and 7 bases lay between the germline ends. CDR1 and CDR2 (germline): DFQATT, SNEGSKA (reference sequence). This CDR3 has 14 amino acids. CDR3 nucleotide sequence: TGCAGTGCTAGAGACGCCCGGAGCACAGATACGCAGTATTTT. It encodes CSARDARSTDTQYF.